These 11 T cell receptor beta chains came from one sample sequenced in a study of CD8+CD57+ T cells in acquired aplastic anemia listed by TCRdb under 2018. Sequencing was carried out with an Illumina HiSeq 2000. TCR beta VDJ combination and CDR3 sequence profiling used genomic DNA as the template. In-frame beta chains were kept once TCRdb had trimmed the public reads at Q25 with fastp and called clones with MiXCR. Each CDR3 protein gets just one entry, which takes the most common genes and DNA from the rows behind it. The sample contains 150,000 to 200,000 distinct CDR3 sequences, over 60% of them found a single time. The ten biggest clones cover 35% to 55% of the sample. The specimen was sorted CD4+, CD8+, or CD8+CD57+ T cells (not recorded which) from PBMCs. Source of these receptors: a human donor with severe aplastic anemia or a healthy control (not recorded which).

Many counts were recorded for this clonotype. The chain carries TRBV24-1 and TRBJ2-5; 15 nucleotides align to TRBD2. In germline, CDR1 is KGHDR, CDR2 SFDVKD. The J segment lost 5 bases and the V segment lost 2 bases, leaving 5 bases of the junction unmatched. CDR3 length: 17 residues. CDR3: CATSDSGLAGGFETQYF. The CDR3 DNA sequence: TGTGCCACCAGTGATTCGGGACTAGCGGGGGGTTTTGAGACCCAGTACTTC.

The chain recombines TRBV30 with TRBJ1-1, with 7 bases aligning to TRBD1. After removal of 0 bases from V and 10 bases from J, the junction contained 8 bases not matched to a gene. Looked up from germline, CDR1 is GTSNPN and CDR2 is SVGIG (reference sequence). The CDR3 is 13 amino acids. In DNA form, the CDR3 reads TGTGCCTGGAGTGTAGGGGTGCAGGGGGGAGCTTTCTTT. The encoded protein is CAWSVGVQGGAFF.

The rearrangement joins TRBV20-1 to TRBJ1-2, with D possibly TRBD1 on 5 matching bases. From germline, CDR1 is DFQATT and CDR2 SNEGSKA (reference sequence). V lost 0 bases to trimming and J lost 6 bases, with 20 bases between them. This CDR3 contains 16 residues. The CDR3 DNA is TGCAGTGCTAGAGATCTCGCGCGGGGGACGGGTAATGGCTACACCTTC. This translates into CSARDLARGTGNGYTF.

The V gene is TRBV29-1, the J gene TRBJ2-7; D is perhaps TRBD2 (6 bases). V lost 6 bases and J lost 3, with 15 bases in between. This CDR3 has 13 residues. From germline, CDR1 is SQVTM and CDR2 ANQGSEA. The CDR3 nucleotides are TGCAGCGTCGGGGGAGGACGGATCTACGAGCAGTACTTC. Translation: CSVGGGRIYEQYF.

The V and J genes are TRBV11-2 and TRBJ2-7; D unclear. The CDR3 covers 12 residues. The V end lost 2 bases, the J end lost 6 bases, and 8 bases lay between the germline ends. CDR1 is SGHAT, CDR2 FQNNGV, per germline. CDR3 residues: CASSLFSREQYF. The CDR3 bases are TGTGCCAGCAGCTTATTCAGCCGCGAGCAGTACTTC.

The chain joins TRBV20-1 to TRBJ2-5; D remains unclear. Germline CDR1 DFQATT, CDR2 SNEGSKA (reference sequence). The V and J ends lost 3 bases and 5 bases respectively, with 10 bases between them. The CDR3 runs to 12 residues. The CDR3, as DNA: TGCAGTGCTAGGACCTTAGTTGAGACCCAGTACTTC. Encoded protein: CSARTLVETQYF.

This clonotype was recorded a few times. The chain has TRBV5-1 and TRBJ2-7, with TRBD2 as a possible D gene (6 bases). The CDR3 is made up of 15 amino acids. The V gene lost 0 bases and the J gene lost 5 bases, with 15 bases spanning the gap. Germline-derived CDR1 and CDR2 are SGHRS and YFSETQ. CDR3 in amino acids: CASSLGGDGVNEQYF. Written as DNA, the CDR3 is TGCGCCAGCAGCTTGGGCGGGGACGGCGTGAACGAGCAGTACTTC.

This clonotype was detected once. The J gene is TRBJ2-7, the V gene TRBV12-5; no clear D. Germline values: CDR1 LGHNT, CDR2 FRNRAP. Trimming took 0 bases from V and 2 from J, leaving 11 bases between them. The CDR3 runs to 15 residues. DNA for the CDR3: TGTGCTAGTGGTTTGGTACAAGGCTACCCCTACGAGCAGTACTTC. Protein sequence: CASGLVQGYPYEQYF.

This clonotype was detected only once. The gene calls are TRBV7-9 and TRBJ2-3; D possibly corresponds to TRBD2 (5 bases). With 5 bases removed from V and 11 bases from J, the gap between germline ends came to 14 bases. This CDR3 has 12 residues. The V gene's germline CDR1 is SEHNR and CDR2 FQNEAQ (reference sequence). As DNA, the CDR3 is TGTGCCAGCAGCGCCCCCGTGGAGGTGCAGTATTTT. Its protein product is CASSAPVEVQYF.

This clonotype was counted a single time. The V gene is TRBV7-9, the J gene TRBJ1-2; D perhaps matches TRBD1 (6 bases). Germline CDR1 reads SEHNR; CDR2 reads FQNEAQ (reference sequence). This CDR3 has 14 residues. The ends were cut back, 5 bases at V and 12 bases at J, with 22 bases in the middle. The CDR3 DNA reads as TGTGCCAGCAGCGACTCGAGAGACAGGCACGGCCACACCTTC. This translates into CASSDSRDRHGHTF.

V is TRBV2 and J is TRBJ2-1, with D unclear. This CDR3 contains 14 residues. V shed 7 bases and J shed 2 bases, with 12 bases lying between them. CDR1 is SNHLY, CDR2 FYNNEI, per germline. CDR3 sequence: CASIPARPYNEQFF. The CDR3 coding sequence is TGTGCCAGCATTCCAGCCCGCCCCTACAATGAGCAGTTCTTC. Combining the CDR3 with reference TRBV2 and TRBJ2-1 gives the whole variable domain EPEVTQTPSHQVTQMGQEVILRCVPISNHLYFYWYRQILGQKVEFLVSFYNNEISEKSEIFDDQFSVERPDGSNFTLKIRSTKLEDSAMYFCASIPARPYNEQFFGPGTRLTVL.